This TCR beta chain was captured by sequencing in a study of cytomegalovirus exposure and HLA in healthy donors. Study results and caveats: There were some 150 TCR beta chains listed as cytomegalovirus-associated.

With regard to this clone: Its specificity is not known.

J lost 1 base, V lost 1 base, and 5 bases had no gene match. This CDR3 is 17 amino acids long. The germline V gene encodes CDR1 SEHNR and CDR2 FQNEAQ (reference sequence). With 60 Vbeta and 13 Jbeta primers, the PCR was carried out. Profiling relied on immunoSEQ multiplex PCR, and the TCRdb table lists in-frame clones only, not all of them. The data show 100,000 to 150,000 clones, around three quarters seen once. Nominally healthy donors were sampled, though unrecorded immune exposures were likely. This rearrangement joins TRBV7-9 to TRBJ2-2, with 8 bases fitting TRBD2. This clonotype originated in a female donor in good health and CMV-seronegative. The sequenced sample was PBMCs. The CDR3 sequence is CASSLGLAGGNTGELFF. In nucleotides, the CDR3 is TGTGCCAGCAGCTTAGGGCTGGCGGGAGGGAACACCGGGGAGCTGTTTTTT.